The 7 T cell receptor beta chains below all came from one sample that was sequenced in a study of blood T cells in healthy people across ages. Together with a sample-barcoded 5' primer, a J-beta primer mix was included in a second PCR lasting about 6 to 11 cycles. TCRdb passed the 5' RACE reads through MiXCR, listing each CDR3 protein once. The table lists hundreds of thousands of distinct CDR3 sequences, about 32% of them singletons. Sequenced material: blood. The receptors derive from a woman of 80 years or more in good health.

This clonotype appeared many times. This chain connects TRBV29-1 to TRBJ2-5, with D hard to call. The CDR3 covers 13 residues. V dropped 3 bases and J dropped 3 bases, with 11 bases sitting between them. The germline gives CDR1 SQVTM, CDR2 ANQGSEA. Here the CDR3 reads CSVEVQLEETQYF. CDR3 sequence (DNA): TGCAGCGTTGAGGTGCAGCTCGAAGAGACCCAGTACTTC.

This clonotype was counted many times. The V call is TRBV19, the J call TRBJ1-2, with 9 bases aligning to TRBD1. V gave up 6 bases and J gave up 8 bases; unmatched junction bases: 10. CDR3 size: 14 residues. The V gene's germline CDR1 is LNHDA and CDR2 SQIVND (reference sequence). CDR3 region: CASRKPGQGYGYTF. The CDR3 DNA sequence: TGTGCCAGTAGAAAACCGGGACAGGGATACGGCTACACCTTC. Full variable domain (outside the CDR3, taken from reference TRBV19 and TRBJ1-2): DGGITQSPKYLFRKEGQNVTLSCEQNLNHDAMYWYRQDPGQGLRLIYYSQIVNDFQKGDIAEGYSVSREKKESFPLTVTSAQKNPTAFYLCASRKPGQGYGYTFGSGTRLTVV.

The chain uses TRBV5-1 and TRBJ1-1, with D tentatively TRBD1 (5 bases). Trimming cost V 0 bases and J 3 bases, with 15 bases left between them. CDR3 size: 16 residues. Germline V gene data show CDR1 as SGHRS and CDR2 as YFSETQ. Here the CDR3 reads CASSLVGGKLDTEAFF. The CDR3 DNA is TGCGCCAGCAGCTTGGTCGGGGGTAAGCTGGACACTGAAGCTTTCTTT.

This clonotype appeared many times. The chain employs TRBV7-9 and TRBJ2-1, with D perhaps matching TRBD2 (5 bases). Germline V lookup: CDR1 SEHNR, CDR2 FQNEAQ (reference sequence). With 2 bases removed from V and 1 base from J, the gap between germline ends came to 9 bases. CDR3 length: 15 residues. The CDR3 region has the DNA TGTGCCAGCAGCTTAACTAGACCTTCCTACAATGAGCAGTTCTTC. Amino acids: CASSLTRPSYNEQFF.

V and J are TRBV6-2 or TRBV6-3 and TRBJ2-4; the match to TRBD1 covers 7 bases. CDR1 and CDR2 (germline): MNHEY, SVGEGT. The CDR3 has 15 amino acids. Trimming at V came to 7 bases and at J to 8 bases, leaving 14 bases not matched to a gene. This CDR3 is CASKHGQAPGDIQYF. The CDR3 nucleotides read TGTGCCAGCAAACACGGACAGGCCCCAGGGGACATTCAGTACTTC.

This clonotype was picked up many times. This chain connects TRBV5-1 to TRBJ2-1; TRBD2 agrees at 10 bases. J lost 4 bases, V lost 3 bases, and 4 bases had no gene match. The CDR3 is 15 residues long. Germline V gene lookup returns CDR1 SGHRS and CDR2 YFSETQ. The CDR3 region is CASSYLAGEYNEQFF. CDR3 DNA: TGCGCCAGCAGCTATCTAGCGGGGGAGTACAATGAGCAGTTCTTC.

As concerns this clonotype: A much more abundant neighbour one base away suggests this may be a read error. The chain uses TRBV5-8 and TRBJ2-1; TRBD2 is a possible D gene (6 bases). The germline gives CDR1 SGHTS, CDR2 YDEGEE. The V and J ends lost 2 bases and 13 bases respectively, with 19 bases between them. This CDR3 has 14 residues. CDR3 region: CASSFWAGGETQFF. The CDR3 bases are TGTGCCAGCAGCTTCTGGGCCGGGGGAGAGACCCAGTTCTTC.